This TCR beta chain stems from a study of memory CD4+ T cells and cytomegalovirus serostatus. The germline V gene has CDR1 PRHDT and CDR2 FYEKMQ (reference sequence). V was pared by 5 bases and J by 0 bases, with 11 bases between. This CDR3 comprises 15 residues. Single viable CD3+CD4+CD8-CD45RO+ cells were sorted as the memory CD4+ T cells. Clones were sequenced by immunoSEQ multiplex PCR, and TCRdb holds only the in-frame ones, with some missing. Of some 30,000 clones in the sample, about three quarters were seen once. The chain has TRBV13 and TRBJ1-3; D might be TRBD1 (6 bases). This TCR came from an adult in good health and CMV-seronegative. Some clones in this sample may be carry-over from other donors' samples. Material for sequencing was memory CD4+ T cells from blood. DNA of the CDR3: TGTGCCAGCAGCCAAAAGACAGGCTCTGGAAACACCATATATTTT. Residues: CASSQKTGSGNTIYF.